The present entry profiles one T cell receptor beta chain with its context. There is no known antigen for this receptor. Per-base qualities were not stored, and no clone one base away is much larger. Including the terminal cysteine and phenylalanine, the CDR3 comprises 12 residues. Kept here is only the CDR3 DNA, which spans 36 bases and is read in frame from base 1. V lost 3 bases and J lost 7 bases; the stretch between them is 7 bases long. Reading the germline V gene gives CDR1 MGHDK and CDR2 SYGVNS. The time point label corresponds to: newly diagnosed GD, antithyroid drugs for less than 3 months. For both TCR sequencing and RNA sequencing, RNA was extracted from PBMCs using TRIzol. Graves' disease was diagnosed according to American Thyroid Association guidelines. Recruitment of patients was carried out at an endocrinology department in Xi'an, China. Each patient gave around 9.2 milliliters of peripheral blood, collected in an EDTA anticoagulant tube. Ficoll Paque Plus density gradient separation was used to isolate PBMCs, and no further T cell sorting was done. An Agilent 2100 Bioanalyzer and agarose gel were used to check RNA quality, while a NanoDrop 2000 measured RNA concentration.

This specimen comes from a study of regulatory T cells in long-lasting Graves disease (dated by TCRdb to the early 2020s). About the full investigation: Patients with newly diagnosed Graves' disease had been on antithyroid drugs for under 3 months. Persistent Graves' disease patients were compared with newly diagnosed Graves' disease patients by peripheral blood TCR sequencing and RNA sequencing. A total of roughly 33 samples underwent TCR sequencing: roughly 13 from persistent and approximately 20 from newly diagnosed Graves' disease patients. The study took place in China and was registered as a clinical trial.

The library relied on multiplex PCR. The sequencer was an Illumina HiSeq 4000. iRepertoire HTBI primers and Arm-PCR amplification of CDR3 regions were used to construct TCR beta libraries. PCR products were gel purified before sequencing. In the paper's pipeline: Across samples, around 58 TRBV and 14 TRBJ segments were identified and used for gene usage analysis of CDR3 amino acid clonotypes. Filtered high-quality paired reads were merged into contigs using COPE and FqMerger. BLAST was used to align contigs to IMGT TRBV, TRBD and TRBJ reference genes, with CDR3 defined following IMGT. Any clonotype with a frequency above 0.1% was counted as a highly expanded clone. Repertoire diversity was measured by Shannon entropy, and V-J evenness by the Gini coefficient. A clonotype was considered public if more than one individual shared it. Through fastp at Q25 and MiXCR, TCRdb rebuilt clones from the public reads, retaining in-frame beta chains. A single entry per CDR3 protein holds the most common genes and DNA from its merged rows. The V and J calls, along with clone size, are taken from TCRdb and not from the paper's own processing. This sample holds around 500,000 distinct CDR3 sequences; about 16% were observed only once. The ten largest clones represent approximately 25% of the sample.

What the research found in general, with its limitations: Compared with newly diagnosed patients, persistent Graves' disease patients had lower TCR Shannon entropy and fewer highly expanded clones, which suggests clonal expansion. Peripheral blood alone was examined, since thyroid tissue, which constituted the primary lesion, could not be accessed. More public clonotypes were shared among persistent patients (roughly 3,000) than among newly diagnosed patients (approximately 1,000). Sequencing and analysis were restricted to the TCR beta chain. As a limitation, the authors acknowledged that the small sample size may reduce accuracy. TRBV28, TRBJ1-2 and TRBJ2-5 were preferentially used in persistent disease, while TRBV20-1 and TRBJ2-1 were favored in newly diagnosed disease.

The data were also submitted as part of a second study, on T cells in Graves' hyperthyroidism and ophthalmopathy. The second study also describes: Graves' hyperthyroidism was defined as stable when no progression to ophthalmopathy occurred over 18 months of follow-up. Hyperthyroidism patients were newly diagnosed, had a disease duration of under 2 months, and were aged 18 to 65 years. Exclusion was applied to patients with uncontrolled infections, other autoimmune diseases, pregnancy or lactation. Clinical symptoms, serum thyroxine and TRAb, thyroid ultrasound, and orbital computed tomography formed the basis for the diagnoses. The TCR CDR3 was subjected to a first round of RT-PCR using the HTBI primer set and the Qiagen OneStep RT-PCR kit. Most expanded thyroid clonotypes (frequency above 0.001) were also found in blood, which suggests that blood repertoires may mirror thyroid immune responses. A 13 V-J signature model separated ophthalmopathy from stable hyperthyroidism, with approximately 87% sensitivity and 81% to 82% specificity in cross-validation and 80%/75% in testing. In validation, progression to ophthalmopathy was predicted by the model with 70.59% sensitivity and 72% to 80% specificity, a median of about 6.4 months before onset. TCR V-J signatures able to tell the groups apart were searched for in a discovery cohort of 100 patients, of whom roughly 42 had Graves' ophthalmopathy and 57 had stable Graves' hyperthyroidism. Whether ophthalmopathy could be predicted prospectively was tested in an independent validation cohort made up of under 20 hyperthyroidism patients plus 17 patients who later progressed to ophthalmopathy. The 75 to 100 discovery patients were divided at random into training and test sets in a 7:3 ratio. In several Graves' hyperthyroidism patients, the study also compared T-cell repertoires from thyroid tissue with T-cell repertoires from blood. Once sampling was done, hyperthyroidism patients were given methimazole at a starting dose of 30 mg daily, whereas ophthalmopathy patients were given high-dose intravenous methylprednisolone. The libraries were constructed in a second round of multiplex PCR and then size-selected and purified. The libraries were sequenced on an Illumina HiSeq2000 using paired-end 100 bp reads. SOAPnuke was used to process the raw data, with reads discarded if the reads contained adapters or uncalled bases, had a mean Phred below 15, or lacked an exact constant-primer or identifier match. High-quality paired reads were merged using COPE v1.2.5, and each unique nucleotide sequence was defined as a clonotype. MiTCR v1.1 was used to align clonotypes to the IMGT TRBV, TRBD and TRBJ reference segments. The analysis included only V-J combinations with a frequency above 0.0001, which together covered roughly 99% of the repertoires. The TCS score was defined as the ratio of F50 (clonal expansion) to E x V (chaos), calculated using BLOSUM62-based TCRdist between CDR3 peptides within each V-J. Welch's t-statistics and random forest reduced 500 to 550 V-J features to 10 to 15, which were used in a naive Bayes classifier (R e1071). Sample size was not statistically predetermined, and investigators were not blinded to group allocation. The paper describes TCR Vbeta CDR3 sequencing of 120 to 150 peripheral blood samples, made up of 43 ophthalmopathy patients, around 78 hyperthyroidism patients and 17 progressor patients.

This material consisted of peripheral blood mononuclear cells (PBMCs), taken at new diagnosis, from a patient treated with antithyroid drugs. This TCR derives from a middle-aged woman with Graves disease. Donor details come from another sample of the same person, matched by shared clones. Here the chain combines TRBV25-1 and TRBJ2-1, with the D gene uncertain. The CDR3 region reads CASSDLGNEQFF. The sequenced DNA: TGTGCCAGCAGTGATCTAGGTAATGAGCAGTTCTTC.